This T cell receptor beta chain was recovered during a study of cytomegalovirus exposure and HLA in healthy donors. This CDR3 is 16 amino acids long. V gave up 4 bases and J gave up 3 bases; unmatched junction bases: 10. In germline, CDR1 is SQVTM, CDR2 ANQGSEA. Comments on this clone: Its antigen remains unknown.

Whole-study results and caveats: CMV serostatus was the sole immune exposure data available.

PCR involved 60 Vbeta and 13 Jbeta primers. Clones were sequenced by immunoSEQ multiplex PCR, and TCRdb holds only the in-frame ones, with some missing. Of 150,000 to 200,000 clones listed, over 75% are singletons. V usage is TRBV29-1 and J usage is TRBJ2-1; 9 bases are a match to TRBD2. Sequenced sample: PBMCs. The source is a woman aged 45-60 years in good health and CMV-seropositive. The CDR3 reads CSVVKGGGDNYNEQFF. The DNA for the CDR3 is TGCAGCGTTGTAAAGGGCGGGGGGGATAACTACAATGAGCAGTTCTTC.